The 27 T cell receptor beta chains reported below all come from one sample, sequenced in a study of human CD4 T cells and Enterobacteriaceae. Sequenced by immunoSEQ multiplex PCR; TCRdb stores in-frame clones only, minus some. Of 25,000 to 30,000 clones listed, almost 85% are singletons. Memory CD4+ T cells were sorted as all CD4+ cells except CD45RA+CCR7+CD95- naive cells, over 98% pure. The sample consisted of memory CD4+ T cells from blood. The receptors derive from a human donor in good health.

The chain carries TRBV10-3 and TRBJ1-4; possibly TRBD1 for D (6 bases). There are 16 residues in the CDR3. The germline V gene encodes CDR1 ENHRY and CDR2 SYGVKD. V was shortened by 0 bases and J by 5 bases, with 13 bases between the two germline ends. DNA for the CDR3: TGTGCCATCAGTGAGTCCACCGGACAGCTAAATGAAAAACTGTTTTTT. Translating it yields CAISESTGQLNEKLFF.

The CDR3: CASSLGSNQPQHF. The DNA of the CDR3 is TGTGCCAGCAGCTTGGGGAGCAATCAGCCCCAGCATTTT. J is TRBJ1-5 and V is TRBV5-8; no firm D call. This CDR3 has 13 residues. Germline V gives CDR1 SGHTS, CDR2 YDEGEE. The V and J ends lost 0 bases and 1 base respectively, with 2 bases between them.

V is TRBV9 and J is TRBJ2-5, with D possibly matching TRBD2 (5 bases). The V end was cut by 0 bases, the J end by 1 base, with 10 bases between. The V gene's germline CDR1 is SGDLS and CDR2 YYNGEE. The CDR3 spans 15 residues. In nucleotides, the CDR3 is TGTGCCAGCAGCGTAGGGGCGGGTACCCAAGAGACCCAGTACTTC. Protein: CASSVGAGTQETQYF.

DNA for the CDR3: TGTGCCAGCAGCTCTAGCGGGAGGCTCCCTAGTAGCTCCTACAATGAGCAGTTCTTC. This encodes CASSSSGRLPSSSYNEQFF. The rearrangement joins TRBV5-4 to TRBJ2-1, with 11 bases that match TRBD2. The CDR3 runs 19 residues. The V gene end was trimmed by 3 bases and the J gene end by 0 bases; junction bases not matched to a gene: 11. Germline V gene lookup returns CDR1 SGHNT and CDR2 YYREEE (reference sequence).

V and J are TRBV30 and TRBJ1-1; D is unclear. Germline-derived CDR1 and CDR2 are GTSNPN and SVGIG (reference sequence). V dropped 0 bases and J dropped 1 base, with 9 bases sitting between them. The CDR3 covers 14 residues. Here the CDR3 reads CAWSVQWGNTEAFF. The CDR3 DNA follows: TGTGCCTGGAGTGTACAGTGGGGGAACACTGAAGCTTTCTTT.

This chain links TRBV5-1 with TRBJ1-1; D not certain. CDR1 SGHRS and CDR2 YFSETQ come from the germline V gene. The CDR3 contains 13 residues. The V and J ends lost 2 bases and 1 base respectively, with 6 bases between them. Written as DNA, the CDR3 is TGCGCCAGCAGCTTAGGAAGGAACACTGAAGCTTTCTTT. Amino acids: CASSLGRNTEAFF.

This chain links TRBV6-5 with TRBJ1-2; D is undetermined. The CDR3 has 13 residues. In germline, CDR1 is MNHEY, CDR2 SVGAGI. Deletions cut 2 bases from V and 4 bases from J, with 8 bases between. The CDR3 loop is CASSYGMGYGYTF. The CDR3 DNA reads TGTGCCAGCAGTTACGGGATGGGCTATGGCTACACCTTC.

For this clone: Germline is not matched at one junction end, which may reflect a read error. The chain employs TRBV12-5 and TRBJ1-1; D unclear. Germline assignment: CDR1 LGHNT and CDR2 FRNRAP. The CDR3 sequence is 11 residues long. DNA of the CDR3: TGCTCTTCTGTTAAGGGCACTGAAGCTTTCTTT. Translating it yields CSSVKGTEAFF.

The J gene is TRBJ2-7, the V gene TRBV11-3, with D tentatively TRBD2 (5 bases). The CDR3 loop spans 15 amino acids. Germline V gene data show CDR1 as SGHNT and CDR2 as YENEEA. Trimming pared 5 bases from V and 7 bases from J, leaving 21 bases between. CDR3 sequence: CASSGGLGSPGEQYF. In DNA, the CDR3 is TGTGCCAGCAGCGGCGGTCTAGGGAGTCCGGGGGAGCAGTACTTC.

The gene calls are TRBV5-1 and TRBJ2-7; TRBD1 matches 8 bases. The CDR3 is 15 residues long. J was trimmed by 0 bases and V by 4 bases; bases with no gene match: 6. Germline V CDR1 and CDR2: SGHRS, YFSETQ. The CDR3 loop reads CASSPRQGSSYEQYF. CDR3 bases: TGCGCCAGCAGCCCGCGACAGGGGAGCTCCTACGAGCAGTACTTC.

The rearrangement joins TRBV5-1 to TRBJ2-7; 8 nucleotides match TRBD1. V shed 3 bases, J shed 7 bases, and the junction held 9 bases outside the gene matches. CDR1 is SGHRS and CDR2 is YFSETQ in the germline V gene. The CDR3 is 14 amino acids. CDR3 nucleotide sequence: TGCGCCAGCAGCTGGGGACAGGACGCCCAGGAGCAGTACTTC. Translation gives CASSWGQDAQEQYF.

The chain employs TRBV27 and TRBJ2-7, with 7 positions matching TRBD2. This CDR3 contains 14 residues. Trimming at V came to 5 bases and at J to 2 bases, leaving 6 bases not matched to a gene. Looked up from germline, CDR1 is MNHEY and CDR2 is SMNVEV (reference sequence). The CDR3 protein is CASSPTSLPYEQYF. Written as DNA, the CDR3 is TGTGCCAGCAGTCCGACTAGCCTCCCCTACGAGCAGTACTTC.

In its sample, this clone was seen a few times. The chain carries TRBV7-3 and TRBJ1-1; possibly TRBD1 for D (5 bases). The CDR3 contains 14 residues. V shed 4 bases and J shed 5 bases, with 14 bases lying between them. Per the germline V gene, CDR1 is SGHTA and CDR2 is FQGTGA. CDR3 sequence: CASSSLGGETEAFF. In DNA form, the CDR3 reads TGTGCCAGCAGCTCCCTCGGGGGTGAGACTGAAGCTTTCTTT.

The V call is TRBV14, the J call TRBJ2-1; D possibly corresponds to TRBD2 (6 bases). This CDR3 spans 15 amino acids. CDR1 and CDR2 from the germline V gene are SGHDN and FVKESK. Trimming cost V 4 bases and J 9 bases, with 19 bases left between them. The CDR3 DNA reads TGTGCCAGCAGCCCCTGGGGGGTACGTGGGGGTGAGCAGTTCTTC. This gives the protein CASSPWGVRGGEQFF. Full variable domain (remainder filled in from reference TRBV14 and TRBJ2-1): EAGVTQFPSHSVIEKGQTVTLRCDPISGHDNLYWYRRVMGKEIKFLLHFVKESKQDESGMPNNRFLAERTGGTYSTLKVQPAELEDSGVYFCASSPWGVRGGEQFFGPGTRLTVL.

J is TRBJ2-5 and V is TRBV29-1; D may be TRBD2 (6 bases). V gave up 8 bases and J gave up 4 bases, with 17 bases separating them. This CDR3 region has 13 residues. The germline V gene encodes CDR1 SQVTM and CDR2 ANQGSEA. The CDR3 DNA reads TGCAGCTCGGGGGTAGACCTAGGAGAGACCCAGTACTTC. Translating it yields CSSGVDLGETQYF.

V usage is TRBV15 and J usage is TRBJ1-1, with D tentatively TRBD1 (6 bases). This CDR3 spans 15 amino acids. The V end lost 3 bases, the J end lost 5 bases, and 16 bases lay between the germline ends. The V gene's germline CDR1 is LNHNV and CDR2 YYDKDF (reference sequence). This CDR3 reads CATSSRSGAQTEAFF. CDR3 nucleotide sequence: TGTGCCACCAGCAGTCGGTCGGGGGCGCAAACTGAAGCTTTCTTT.

The CDR3: CASSDGRGNEQFF. The DNA of the CDR3 is TGTGCCAGCAGCGACGGGAGGGGCAATGAGCAGTTCTTC. V gene TRBV7-3 combines with J gene TRBJ2-1, with 8 positions matching TRBD2. Looked up from germline, CDR1 is SGHTA and CDR2 is FQGTGA. The V and J ends lost 5 bases and 6 bases, in that order; junction bases with no gene match: 3. CDR3 size: 13 residues.

This clone has just a few counts. The chain combines TRBV5-1 with TRBJ1-2, with D tentatively TRBD1 (6 bases). The CDR3 consists of 13 residues. Germline assignment: CDR1 SGHRS and CDR2 YFSETQ. Deletions cut 0 bases from V and 8 bases from J, with 11 bases between. CDR3 region: CASSLVLRGGYTF. The CDR3 nucleotides read TGCGCCAGCAGCTTGGTCCTCAGGGGAGGCTACACCTTC.

The chain carries TRBV19 and TRBJ1-4; TRBD1 matches at 8 bases. This CDR3 contains 14 residues. Germline V gene data show CDR1 as LNHDA and CDR2 as SQIVND (reference sequence). V was clipped by 8 bases and J by 8 bases; unmatched bases: 10. The CDR3 DNA follows: TGTGCCAGTCGTTCGATGACAGGGGAAGAAAAACTGTTTTTT. Its protein product is CASRSMTGEEKLFF.

This chain links TRBV28 with TRBJ2-5; TRBD2 might be the D (6 bases). Germline loops: CDR1 MDHEN, CDR2 SYDVKM. The CDR3 has 17 residues. V lost 6 bases and J lost 5, with 25 bases in between. CDR3: CASRGGGAIRIAETQYF. CDR3 in DNA: TGTGCCAGCAGGGGGGGAGGAGCGATCCGGATCGCGGAGACCCAGTACTTC.

DNA for the CDR3: TGTGCCAGCAGCCTCTGGACTAGCGGGAGCTTAGGGGAGACCCAGTACTTC. This translates into CASSLWTSGSLGETQYF. J is TRBJ2-5 and V is TRBV7-2; 13 bases match TRBD2. Per germline, CDR1 SGHTA and CDR2 FQGNSA. The V gene end was trimmed by 5 bases and the J gene end by 5 bases; junction bases not matched to a gene: 11. This CDR3 region has 17 residues.

This clone was picked up a small number of times. The same CDR3 also results from other DNA sequences found in this sample. The chain has TRBV7-9 and TRBJ2-7; 7 bases are shared with TRBD2. The germline V gene has CDR1 SEHNR and CDR2 FQNEAQ (reference sequence). The CDR3 totals 14 residues. The ends lost 1 base at V and 6 bases at J; junction bases unmatched: 6. The CDR3 nucleotides are TGTGCCAGCAGCTTAGGAGGTTTAGCGGGCGAGCAGTACTTC. Amino acid sequence: CASSLGGLAGEQYF.

This clone was seen only a few times. This sequence joins TRBV28 and TRBJ1-3; no clear D gene. The CDR3 is 14 residues long. CDR1 is MDHEN, CDR2 SYDVKM, per germline. Deletions cut 6 bases from V and 1 base from J, with 10 bases between. The CDR3 loop reads CASRHRESGNTIYF. CDR3 DNA: TGTGCCAGCAGGCATCGAGAGTCTGGAAACACCATATATTTT.

V usage is TRBV30 and J usage is TRBJ1-2; perhaps TRBD1 as D (6 bases). V was cut by 6 bases and J by 7 bases, with 15 bases left in between. The CDR3 runs to 12 residues. From germline, CDR1 is GTSNPN and CDR2 SVGIG (reference sequence). The CDR3 protein is CACNTGIGGYTF. The CDR3, as DNA: TGTGCCTGCAACACAGGGATCGGTGGCTACACCTTC.

The chain recombines TRBV7-3 with TRBJ2-3; 13 bases map to TRBD2. This CDR3 region has 15 residues. The germline V gene encodes CDR1 SGHTA and CDR2 FQGTGA. The trim removed 5 bases at V and 6 bases at J, leaving 5 bases unmatched. CDR3 amino acids: CASSRGLAGTDTQYF. In DNA, the CDR3 is TGTGCCAGCAGCCGGGGACTAGCGGGAACGGATACGCAGTATTTT.

V and J are TRBV20-1 and TRBJ2-3; D unclear. Trimming took 3 bases from V and 3 from J, leaving 4 bases between them. Germline V gene lookup returns CDR1 DFQATT and CDR2 SNEGSKA (reference sequence). The CDR3 is made up of 11 amino acids. CDR3 region: CSASRTDTQYF. In DNA form, the CDR3 reads TGCAGTGCTAGTCGAACAGATACGCAGTATTTT.

The chain links TRBV27 to TRBJ1-5, with unresolved D. V lost 2 bases and J lost 2, with 10 bases in between. CDR1 MNHEY and CDR2 SMNVEV come from the germline V gene (reference sequence). The length of the CDR3 is 15 residues. As DNA, the CDR3 is TGTGCCAGCAGTTTAGGCGGGAGCGGCAATCAGCCCCAGCATTTT. Its translation: CASSLGGSGNQPQHF.